Given below is one T cell receptor (beta chain) in context. This sample is part of a study of blood T cells in healthy people across ages. The use of a sample-barcoded 5' primer and a J-beta primer mix characterized a second PCR of roughly 6 to 11 cycles. TCRdb fed the 5' RACE reads into MiXCR, producing one record per CDR3 protein. The sample yields around 520,000 distinct CDR3 sequences, roughly a quarter seen once. The study recruited healthy Caucasian donors from Russia who were aged roughly 6 to 100. Isolation of PBMCs gave at least 7 million cells per sample. This sample also appeared in a second study, on T cells of mothers and their children. This second study notes: A few healthy Caucasian mothers served as donors, and their six children did as well. Related and unrelated pairs show TCR recombination output that thymic selection shapes similarly.

The sequence derives from a boy aged 2 to 10 in good health. Sequencing used blood.

CDR3 DNA: TGTGCCAGCAGCCCCCTGCGGGGTGCCGCCACCTACGAGCAGTACTTC. It codes for CASSPLRGAATYEQYF. The genes are TRBV3-1 and TRBJ2-7; TRBD2 is a possible D gene (6 bases). V lost 4 bases and J lost 2, with 18 bases in between. This CDR3 is built from 16 residues. Germline V gives CDR1 LGHDT, CDR2 YNNKEL (reference sequence).